This TCR beta chain comes out of a study of T cell responses to AZD1222 COVID-19 vaccine. Study-wide results and caveats: Repertoire samples came only from after the peak T cell response.

This clone has more than one count but fewer than ten. Antigen: not known. Clones were read by immunoSEQ multiplex PCR, and TCRdb kept only the in-frame ones, dropping some. There are about 140,000 clones in the sample; roughly 87% occur only once, and roughly 6% lies in the top ten. CDR1 is MNHEY, CDR2 SVGEGT, per germline. The CDR3 extends over 16 amino acids. J was trimmed by 6 bases and V by 5 bases; bases with no gene match: 10. Pooling covered second doses at about 4 or about 12 weeks. V and J are TRBV6-2 or TRBV6-3 and TRBJ2-1; 10 bases map to TRBD1. Material: peripheral blood, obtained 28 days after the second AZD1222 dose. This sequence was found in an adult who received the AZD1222 COVID-19 vaccine. CDR3 region: CASSAPRTGGGNEQFF. The CDR3 DNA is TGTGCCAGCAGTGCTCCCAGGACAGGGGGAGGCAATGAGCAGTTCTTC.